The source of this TCR beta chain is a study of OX40 agonist ivuxolimab in advanced cancers. Background for the entire study: Ivuxolimab was a fully human IgG2 agonistic monoclonal antibody targeting the costimulatory receptor OX40 (CD134). Intravenous ivuxolimab was administered to patients every 2 weeks at six dose levels: 0.01, 0.1, 0.3, 1.5, 3 and 10 mg/kg. Of the approximately 50 dose-escalation patients, hepatocellular carcinoma was present in 19, melanoma in some 15, renal cell carcinoma in 9 and head and neck cancer in 9. A male proportion of around 81% and a mean age of roughly 58 years, ranging from 23 to 79, were recorded for the dose-escalation cohort. Prior anti-PD-1, anti-PD-L1 or anti-CTLA-4 therapy was permitted, and checkpoint inhibitors had been received by more than 35% of dose-escalation patients. Three dose-escalation patients achieved partial responses, one with hepatocellular carcinoma and two with cutaneous melanoma. The purpose of peripheral TCRbeta sequencing was to test whether ivuxolimab changed TCR sequence diversity and led to clonal T-cell expansion. The paper covers the monotherapy dose-escalation part of the phase I ivuxolimab trial, which included N of about 50 patients. Results and caveats for the whole study, not just this receptor: After ivuxolimab, more expanded clones were found on average in CD8+ T cells than in CD4+ T cells. Antigen specificity was not determined for the clonally expanded peripheral T cells. Low levels of normalized T-cell clonal expansion were also seen in some patients who did not respond. In the 0.1-3.0 mg/kg groups, partial responders had among the lowest normalized peripheral clonal expansion, particularly in CD8+ T cells. Clonal expansion of both CD4+ and CD8+ blood T cells was observed from baseline to week 6 at doses 0.1 to 3.0 mg/kg.

Patients with a history of autoimmune disease or receiving systemic immunosuppression were excluded from the trial. Peripheral blood for TCR sequencing was collected from all dose cohorts at baseline, on cycle 4 day 1, and on cycle 7 day 1. Samples came from an open-label, multicenter, first-in-human phase I dose-escalation trial of ivuxolimab. The trial enrolled adults with locally advanced or metastatic head and neck squamous cell, hepatocellular, melanoma or renal cell carcinoma. CD4+ and CD8+ T cells were sorted separately from peripheral blood before TCR sequencing. The CDR3 contains 14 residues, cysteine and phenylalanine counted. Only the CDR3 DNA is retained, 42 bases long and in frame from the first base. Via the germline V gene, CDR1 is SNHLY and CDR2 FYNNEI. Compared with germline, V lacks 8 bases and J lacks 6 bases; bases without a gene match: 10. Of note for this clone: There is no known antigen for this receptor. Base quality data are lacking; no much larger clone is found one base away.

Genomic DNA was extracted from sorted cells for sequencing of the TCRbeta CDR3 region. The immunoSEQ Assay was used for sequencing of TCRbeta CDR3 regions. The clones in this table, taken by TCRdb from immuneACCESS, are in-frame only. Not every clone is retained; where verified, under half of the shortfall comes from an unresolved V gene, and the cause of the rest is unknown. For this sample the table gives over 85,000 clones, of which roughly 84% were detected only once. 0.9% to 1.2% of the sample comes from the top ten. The receptor's source is an adult with an advanced solid tumor such as melanoma, head and neck, liver or kidney cancer. This specimen consisted of CD4+ or CD8+ T cells sorted from blood, obtained in a trial of the OX40 agonist ivuxolimab. The V and J genes are TRBV2 and TRBJ1-5, and 7 junctional nucleotides match TRBD1. CDR3 sequence: CASPGQDGVQPQHF. The nucleotide sequence is given as TGTGCCAGCCCCGGACAGGATGGGGTTCAGCCCCAGCATTTT.